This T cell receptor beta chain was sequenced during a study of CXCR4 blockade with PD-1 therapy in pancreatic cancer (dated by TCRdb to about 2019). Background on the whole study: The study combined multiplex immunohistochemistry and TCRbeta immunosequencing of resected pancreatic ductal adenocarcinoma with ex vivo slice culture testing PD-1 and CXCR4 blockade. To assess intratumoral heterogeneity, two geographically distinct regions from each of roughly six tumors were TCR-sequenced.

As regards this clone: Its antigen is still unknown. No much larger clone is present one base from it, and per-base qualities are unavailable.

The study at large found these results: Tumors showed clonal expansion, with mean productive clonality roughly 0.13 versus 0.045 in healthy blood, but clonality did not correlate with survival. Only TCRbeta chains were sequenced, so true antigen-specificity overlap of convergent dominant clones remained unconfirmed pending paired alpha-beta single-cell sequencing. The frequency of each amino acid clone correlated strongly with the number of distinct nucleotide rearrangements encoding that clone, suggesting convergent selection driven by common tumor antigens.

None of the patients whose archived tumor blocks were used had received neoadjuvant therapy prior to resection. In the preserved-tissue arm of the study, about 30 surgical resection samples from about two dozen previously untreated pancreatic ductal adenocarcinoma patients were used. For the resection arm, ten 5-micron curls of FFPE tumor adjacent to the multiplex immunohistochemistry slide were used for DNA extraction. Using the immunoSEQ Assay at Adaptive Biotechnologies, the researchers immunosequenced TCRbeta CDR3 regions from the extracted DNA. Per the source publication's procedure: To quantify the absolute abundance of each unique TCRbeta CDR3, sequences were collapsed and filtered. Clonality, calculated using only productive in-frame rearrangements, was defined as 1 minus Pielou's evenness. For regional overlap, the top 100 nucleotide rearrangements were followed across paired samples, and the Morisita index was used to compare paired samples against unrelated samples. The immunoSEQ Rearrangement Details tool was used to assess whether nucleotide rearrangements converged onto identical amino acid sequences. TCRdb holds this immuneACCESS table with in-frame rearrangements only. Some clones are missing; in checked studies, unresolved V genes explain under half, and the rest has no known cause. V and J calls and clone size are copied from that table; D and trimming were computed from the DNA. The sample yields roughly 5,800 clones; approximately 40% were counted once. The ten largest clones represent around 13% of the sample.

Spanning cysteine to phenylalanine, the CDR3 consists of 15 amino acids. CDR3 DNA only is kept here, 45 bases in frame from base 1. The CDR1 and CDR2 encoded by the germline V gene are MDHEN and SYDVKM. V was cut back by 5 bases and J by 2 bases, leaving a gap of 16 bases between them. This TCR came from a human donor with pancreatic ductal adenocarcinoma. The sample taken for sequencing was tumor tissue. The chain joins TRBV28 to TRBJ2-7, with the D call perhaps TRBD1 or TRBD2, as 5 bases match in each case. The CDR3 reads CASSIPGTVTYEQYF. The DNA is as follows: TGTGCCAGCAGTATTCCCGGGACGGTAACCTACGAGCAGTACTTC.